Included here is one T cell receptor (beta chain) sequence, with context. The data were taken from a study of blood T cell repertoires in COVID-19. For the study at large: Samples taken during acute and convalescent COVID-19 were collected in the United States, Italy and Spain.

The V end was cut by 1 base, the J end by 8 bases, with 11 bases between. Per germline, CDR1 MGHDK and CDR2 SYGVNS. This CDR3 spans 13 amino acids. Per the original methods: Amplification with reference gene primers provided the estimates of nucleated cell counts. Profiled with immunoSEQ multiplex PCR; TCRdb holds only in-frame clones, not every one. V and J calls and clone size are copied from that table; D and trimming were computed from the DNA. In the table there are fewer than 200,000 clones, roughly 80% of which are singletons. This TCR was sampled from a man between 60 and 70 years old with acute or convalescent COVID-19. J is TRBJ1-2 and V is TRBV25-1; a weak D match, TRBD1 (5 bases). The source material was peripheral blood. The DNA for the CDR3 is TGTGCCAGCAGTGAATCTGGGAGGGACGGCTACACCTTC. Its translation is CASSESGRDGYTF.